This TCR beta chain was sequenced during a study of long-term antiretroviral therapy in people with HIV. General observations from the study: HIV repertoire CDR3 lengths ranged less widely than those of controls.

With respect to this clone: As yet, its antigen is unknown.

Sequencing relied on immunoSEQ assay v3.0, run at survey level. This table comes from immunoSEQ multiplex PCR, and its TCRdb copy is limited to in-frame clones, with some not included. The sample lists some 22,000 clones, about 88% seen once, with approximately 6.4% in the top ten. The CDR3 runs 15 residues. Germline V gene sequence: CDR1 SEHNR, CDR2 FQNEAQ (reference sequence). V lost 5 bases to trimming and J lost 5 bases; unmatched junction nucleotides: 8. This TCR was sampled from a man in his 60s with HIV. Sequencing was performed on unsorted PBMCs, taken 0.6 years after starting antiretroviral therapy. J is TRBJ2-5 and V is TRBV7-9, with 10 bases identical to TRBD1. Written as DNA, the CDR3 is TGTGCCAGCAGCGTACAGACAGGGGGCGGGGAGACCCAGTACTTC. Protein sequence: CASSVQTGGGETQYF.